This TCR beta chain was captured by sequencing in a study of CD8 T cells in Susac syndrome. The wider study: When blood was collected, patients with Susac syndrome were therapy-naive, were taking corticosteroids, or were receiving intravenous immunoglobulin alone.

A remark on this clonotype: What it recognizes is unknown.

CDR1 and CDR2 from the germline V gene are SEHNR and FQNEAQ (reference sequence). This CDR3 is 15 amino acids long. Unmatched junction bases numbered 5, after V lost 4 bases and J lost 1 base. Study-wide points: As the study acknowledged, the number of individuals who were part of its TCR sequencing and HLA analysis was relatively small.

Reverse transcription of about 0.45 to 1 ug RNA was performed with random hexamers. TCRdb re-called the immunoSEQ multiplex PCR reads through MiXCR, storing one row per CDR3 protein. The sample holds 150,000 or so distinct CDR3 sequences, around 93% seen once. The chain uses TRBV7-9 and TRBJ2-5; TRBD1 matches 8 bases. Sequencing was done on a sample of CD4+ T cells from PBMCs. This clonotype was sampled from a human donor with Susac syndrome. The CDR3 DNA reads TGTGCCAGCAGCTCAACGACAGGGGTCCAAGAGACCCAGTACTTC. Protein product: CASSSTTGVQETQYF.